The rows below give T cell receptor beta chains drawn from one sample of a study of cytomegalovirus exposure and HLA in healthy donors. Assay: immunoSEQ multiplex PCR; the TCRdb copy retains only in-frame clones and omits some. Seen here are tens of thousands of clones, approximately 90% observed once, and the top ten hold 2.3%. The source material was PBMCs. The receptors derive from a man younger than 35 in good health and CMV-seronegative. Both conserved end residues are part of each CDR3. D genes are given only for firm matches. Clone size is given for some rows only: seen once, a few or many times, or a class if the clone is expanded.

abundance: NA; j_gene: TRBJ2-7; d_gene: NA; v_gene: TRBV25-1; CDR3nt: TGTGCCAGCAGTGGACACACTCGGCAGTACTTC; CDR3aa: CASSGHTRQYF
abundance: NA; j_gene: TRBJ1-5; d_gene: TRBD1; v_gene: TRBV28; CDR3nt: TGTGCCAGCAGTCCGGTCCTGGACAGGGATAGCAATCAGCCCCAGCATTTT; CDR3aa: CASSPVLDRDSNQPQHF
abundance: NA; j_gene: TRBJ2-2; d_gene: NA; v_gene: TRBV30; CDR3nt: TGTGCCTGGACAGGGGTGAACACCGGGGAGCTGTTTTTT; CDR3aa: CAWTGVNTGELFF
abundance: NA; j_gene: TRBJ2-2; d_gene: NA; v_gene: TRBV15; CDR3nt: TGTGCCACCAGCAGAGATCCAGGCACCGGGGAGCTGTTTTTT; CDR3aa: CATSRDPGTGELFF
abundance: once; j_gene: TRBJ2-7; d_gene: TRBD1; v_gene: TRBV18; CDR3nt: TGTGCCAGCTCACCTACCCGGACAGGGGGGATCTACGAGCAGTACTTC; CDR3aa: CASSPTRTGGIYEQYF
abundance: NA; j_gene: TRBJ2-7; d_gene: NA; v_gene: TRBV12-5; CDR3nt: TGTGCTAGTGCCGCGTCAGCGGACCTCTCCTACGAGCAGTACTTC; CDR3aa: CASAASADLSYEQYF
abundance: NA; j_gene: TRBJ1-1; d_gene: NA; v_gene: TRBV5-1; CDR3nt: TGCGCCAGCAGATCAGGACTGAGGAACACTGAAGCTTTCTTT; CDR3aa: CASRSGLRNTEAFF
abundance: few; j_gene: TRBJ2-3; d_gene: NA; v_gene: TRBV7-9; CDR3nt: TGTGCCAGCAGCGGTGGGAGACCTAGCACAGATACGCAGTATTTT; CDR3aa: CASSGGRPSTDTQYF
abundance: NA; j_gene: TRBJ1-1; d_gene: NA; v_gene: TRBV2; CDR3nt: TGTGCCAGCACGGTTAAGTTGAACACTGAAGCTTTCTTT; CDR3aa: CASTVKLNTEAFF
abundance: NA; j_gene: TRBJ2-7; d_gene: TRBD2; v_gene: TRBV6-6; CDR3nt: TGTGCCAGCAGCCGTGGGGGCGGGAGGGCCCACGAGCAGTACTTC; CDR3aa: CASSRGGGRAHEQYF
abundance: NA; j_gene: TRBJ1-2; d_gene: NA; v_gene: TRBV28; CDR3nt: TGTGCCAGCAGTTTATATTTTCAGGGCGGCAACTATGGCTACACCTTC; CDR3aa: CASSLYFQGGNYGYTF
abundance: once; j_gene: TRBJ2-7; d_gene: TRBD2; v_gene: TRBV7-2; CDR3nt: TGTGCCAGCAGCTCCCGACTAGCGGGAGCCTACGAGCAGTACTTC; CDR3aa: CASSSRLAGAYEQYF
abundance: NA; j_gene: TRBJ1-3; d_gene: NA; v_gene: TRBV5-1; CDR3nt: TGCGCCAGCAGCTTGGAATGGTCAGGGGCTGGAAACACCATATATTTT; CDR3aa: CASSLEWSGAGNTIYF
abundance: NA; j_gene: TRBJ1-1; d_gene: NA; v_gene: TRBV7-2; CDR3nt: TGTGCCAGCAGCTTAGACAGGGACACTGAAGCTTTCTTT; CDR3aa: CASSLDRDTEAFF
abundance: NA; j_gene: TRBJ1-1; d_gene: NA; v_gene: TRBV5-6; CDR3nt: TGTGCCAGCAGCTCCGCACGCAGGGGACGCAAAATTGAAGCTTTCTTT; CDR3aa: CASSSARRGRKIEAFF
abundance: NA; j_gene: TRBJ2-1; d_gene: TRBD2; v_gene: TRBV28; CDR3nt: TGTGCCAGCAGTTTGCGGGCGGGAGGGCCGCTCTTC; CDR3aa: CASSLRAGGPLF
abundance: once; j_gene: TRBJ2-7; d_gene: TRBD2; v_gene: TRBV30; CDR3nt: TGTGCCTGGAGTACTAGCGGGAGCAGCTACGAGCAGTACTTC; CDR3aa: CAWSTSGSSYEQYF
abundance: once; j_gene: TRBJ2-1; d_gene: NA; v_gene: TRBV9; CDR3nt: TGTGCCAGCAGCCGAGGCGATGAGCAGTTCTTC; CDR3aa: CASSRGDEQFF
abundance: NA; j_gene: TRBJ2-7; d_gene: NA; v_gene: TRBV7-2; CDR3nt: TGTGCCAGCAGCTATTCCGGGACTGGCAACTCCTACGAGCAGTACTTC; CDR3aa: CASSYSGTGNSYEQYF
abundance: NA; j_gene: TRBJ2-7; d_gene: TRBD2; v_gene: TRBV6-5; CDR3nt: TGTGCCAGCAGTTCTCCCAGGACTAGCGGGAGGAGTGAGCAGTACTTC; CDR3aa: CASSSPRTSGRSEQYF
abundance: NA; j_gene: TRBJ2-7; d_gene: TRBD1; v_gene: TRBV27; CDR3nt: TGTGCCAGCAGTGCCCGGGACAGATTCTCCTACGAGCAGTACTTC; CDR3aa: CASSARDRFSYEQYF
abundance: NA; j_gene: TRBJ1-3; d_gene: TRBD1; v_gene: TRBV19; CDR3nt: TGTGCCAGTAGTCCACGGACAGGGGGAAACTCTGGAAACACCATATATTTT; CDR3aa: CASSPRTGGNSGNTIYF
abundance: NA; j_gene: TRBJ2-3; d_gene: NA; v_gene: TRBV11-2; CDR3nt: TGTGCCAGCAGCCAACAGGGCCACACAGATACGCAGTATTTT; CDR3aa: CASSQQGHTDTQYF
abundance: NA; j_gene: TRBJ2-5; d_gene: TRBD2; v_gene: TRBV27; CDR3nt: TGTGCCAGCAGTCTGGCGGGGGACCAAGAGACCCAGTACTTC; CDR3aa: CASSLAGDQETQYF
abundance: NA; j_gene: TRBJ1-1; d_gene: NA; v_gene: TRBV5-4; CDR3nt: TGTGCCAGCAGGGCAGGGGAGAGGACTGAAGCTTTCTTT; CDR3aa: CASRAGERTEAFF
abundance: once; j_gene: TRBJ2-7; d_gene: TRBD1; v_gene: TRBV5-1; CDR3nt: TGCGCCAGCAGCTGGGACAGGGAGGGGTACGAGCAGTACTTC; CDR3aa: CASSWDREGYEQYF
abundance: NA; j_gene: TRBJ2-1; d_gene: NA; v_gene: TRBV6-6; CDR3nt: TGTGCCAGCAGTTACTTCGGACAGCCCCCCTACAATGAGCAGTTCTTC; CDR3aa: CASSYFGQPPYNEQFF
abundance: NA; j_gene: TRBJ2-2; d_gene: NA; v_gene: TRBV9; CDR3nt: TGTGCCAGCAGCGTTATGGGCGGGTTCTCGAACACCGGGGAGCTGTTTTTT; CDR3aa: CASSVMGGFSNTGELFF
abundance: NA; j_gene: TRBJ2-5; d_gene: TRBD2; v_gene: TRBV4-3; CDR3nt: TGCGCCAGCAGCCATTCGACTAGCGGGAGCGGTGAGACCCAGTACTTC; CDR3aa: CASSHSTSGSGETQYF
abundance: NA; j_gene: TRBJ2-5; d_gene: TRBD2; v_gene: TRBV7-9; CDR3nt: TGTGCCAGCAGTCCCTGGACTAGCCAAGAGACCCAGTACTTC; CDR3aa: CASSPWTSQETQYF
abundance: NA; j_gene: TRBJ1-2; d_gene: TRBD1; v_gene: TRBV29-1; CDR3nt: TGCAGCGTTGAGACCAGGGGGCCGGCTAACTATGGCTACACCTTC; CDR3aa: CSVETRGPANYGYTF
abundance: NA; j_gene: TRBJ1-1; d_gene: NA; v_gene: TRBV28; CDR3nt: TGTGCCAGCAGTCTCCCCCGGACTGAAGCTTTCTTT; CDR3aa: CASSLPRTEAFF
abundance: NA; j_gene: TRBJ1-5; d_gene: TRBD1; v_gene: TRBV15; CDR3nt: TGTGCCACCAGCAGGGGGACAGGTGAAAATCAGCCCCAGCATTTT; CDR3aa: CATSRGTGENQPQHF
abundance: NA; j_gene: TRBJ1-2; d_gene: TRBD1; v_gene: TRBV11-2; CDR3nt: TGTGCCAGCAGCTTAGAAGTCAGGGGGCAGGGGGGCTACACCTTC; CDR3aa: CASSLEVRGQGGYTF
abundance: NA; j_gene: TRBJ1-1; d_gene: NA; v_gene: TRBV7-9; CDR3nt: TGTGCCAGCAGCTTAGAAGGGGGAACTGAAGCTTTCTTT; CDR3aa: CASSLEGGTEAFF
abundance: NA; j_gene: TRBJ2-2; d_gene: TRBD2; v_gene: TRBV18; CDR3nt: TGTGCCAGCTCACCCCGGGGTAGCGGGGCGAACACCGGGGAGCTGTTTTTT; CDR3aa: CASSPRGSGANTGELFF
abundance: NA; j_gene: TRBJ2-1; d_gene: TRBD2; v_gene: TRBV4-2; CDR3nt: TGTGCCAGCAGCCAAGATGGACTAGCGGGGTTCTCTGAGCAGTTCTTC; CDR3aa: CASSQDGLAGFSEQFF
abundance: NA; j_gene: TRBJ2-7; d_gene: TRBD1; v_gene: TRBV7-2; CDR3nt: TGTGCCAGCAGCTTACCCCACCGGGACAGTCAGTACTTC; CDR3aa: CASSLPHRDSQYF
abundance: NA; j_gene: TRBJ2-3; d_gene: TRBD1; v_gene: TRBV9; CDR3nt: TGTGCCAGCAGCGAGGACAGGGCAACGGGGCTAAGCACAGATACGCAGTATTTT; CDR3aa: CASSEDRATGLSTDTQYF
abundance: NA; j_gene: TRBJ2-1; d_gene: NA; v_gene: TRBV5-1; CDR3nt: TGCGCCAGCAGCGAAACAGGGAGGACTAGGAATGAGCAGTTCTTC; CDR3aa: CASSETGRTRNEQFF
abundance: few; j_gene: TRBJ2-2; d_gene: NA; v_gene: TRBV5-4; CDR3nt: TGTGCCAGCAGCTTAGGGACACTCAACACCGGGGAGCTGTTTTTT; CDR3aa: CASSLGTLNTGELFF
abundance: NA; j_gene: TRBJ2-7; d_gene: NA; v_gene: TRBV30; CDR3nt: TGTGCCTGGAGTGCGGGGAACTCCCGCTACGAGCAGTACTTC; CDR3aa: CAWSAGNSRYEQYF
abundance: NA; j_gene: TRBJ2-7; d_gene: TRBD1; v_gene: TRBV25-1; CDR3nt: TGTGCCAGGATAGTAAACAGGGGGTACGGCGAGCAGTACTTC; CDR3aa: CARIVNRGYGEQYF
abundance: NA; j_gene: TRBJ2-1; d_gene: TRBD2; v_gene: TRBV15; CDR3nt: TGTGCCACCAGCATCGGGACTAGCGGGAGGGTCCCCTACAATGAGCAGTTCTTC; CDR3aa: CATSIGTSGRVPYNEQFF
abundance: NA; j_gene: TRBJ1-1; d_gene: NA; v_gene: TRBV19; CDR3nt: TGTGCCAGTAGCCGTGGACAGTTGAACACTGAAGCTTTCTTT; CDR3aa: CASSRGQLNTEAFF
abundance: NA; j_gene: TRBJ1-1; d_gene: NA; v_gene: TRBV6-5; CDR3nt: TGTGCCAGCAGTTACTCTGGGCAAGGGAGAGGGACTGAAGCTTTCTTT; CDR3aa: CASSYSGQGRGTEAFF
abundance: NA; j_gene: TRBJ1-4; d_gene: NA; v_gene: TRBV14; CDR3nt: TGTGCCAGCAGCCAAGAGATACCCTCAGGGGATGAAAAACTGTTTTTT; CDR3aa: CASSQEIPSGDEKLFF
abundance: NA; j_gene: TRBJ2-3; d_gene: TRBD1; v_gene: TRBV4-3; CDR3nt: TGCGCCAGCAGCCGAGCTTGGACAGGGGGAAGTACGCAGTATTTT; CDR3aa: CASSRAWTGGSTQYF
abundance: NA; j_gene: TRBJ2-7; d_gene: NA; v_gene: TRBV27; CDR3nt: TGTGCCAGCAGTTCCAGGTCTGGCGAGCAGTACTTC; CDR3aa: CASSSRSGEQYF